A selection of T cell receptor beta chains follows, all from one sample in a study of Graves' ophthalmopathy and Graves' hyperthyroidism. TCRdb passed the multiplex PCR reads through MiXCR, listing each CDR3 protein once. The sample includes around 400,000 distinct CDR3 sequences, around 20% of them seen just once. Sequencing was done on a sample of peripheral blood. The source is a woman aged 18-29 years with Graves' ophthalmopathy. Both conserved end residues are part of each CDR3. D genes are given only for firm matches. The size field is filled for only some rows; it gives once, few, many or a size class.

many | TRBJ1-1 | TRBD1 | TRBV30 | CAWAGQRNTEAFF | TGTGCCTGGGCGGGACAGAGGAACACTGAAGCTTTCTTT
many | TRBJ2-2 | - | TRBV6-2/TRBV6-3 | CASWYGVGELFF | TGTGCCAGCTGGTACGGTGTCGGGGAGCTGTTTTTT
many | TRBJ1-5 | TRBD1 | TRBV12-3/TRBV12-4 | CASRPTGVDQPQHF | TGTGCCAGCAGACCGACAGGGGTGGATCAGCCCCAGCATTTT
many | TRBJ2-7 | TRBD1 | TRBV7-2 | CASSLAGTGRWGSYEQYF | TGTGCCAGCAGCTTAGCGGGGACAGGCCGGTGGGGCTCCTACGAGCAGTACTTC
few | TRBJ2-7 | TRBD2 | TRBV11-1 | CASSLGGLAGDFYEQYF | TGTGCCAGCAGCTTGGGGGGACTAGCGGGGGATTTCTACGAGCAGTACTTC
many | TRBJ2-7 | - | TRBV4-1 | CASSRDYHKTETSYEQYF | TGCGCCAGCAGCCGAGACTACCACAAGACCGAGACCTCCTACGAGCAGTACTTC
many | TRBJ1-5 | - | TRBV28 | CASSLIGARNQPQHF | TGTGCCAGCAGTTTAATAGGGGCCCGCAATCAGCCCCAGCATTTT
- | TRBJ1-5 | TRBD1 | TRBV11-1 | CASSSDQQGAWNQPQHF | TGTGCCAGCAGCTCGGATCAGCAGGGGGCCTGGAATCAGCCCCAGCATTTT
many | TRBJ1-5 | TRBD1 | TRBV12-3/TRBV12-4 | CASRGTAGQPQHF | TGTGCCAGCAGGGGGACAGCGGGGCAGCCCCAGCATTTT
many | TRBJ1-5 | - | TRBV4-2 | CASSQEPVGHQPQHF | TGTGCCAGCAGCCAAGAACCTGTCGGGCATCAGCCCCAGCATTTT
- | TRBJ2-7 | - | TRBV20-1 | CSARKWDGIYEQYF | TGCAGTGCTAGGAAATGGGACGGCATCTACGAGCAGTACTTC
many | TRBJ2-5 | TRBD2 | TRBV3-1 | CASSQVLAGGPQETQYF | TGTGCCAGCAGCCAGGTACTAGCGGGAGGGCCTCAAGAGACCCAGTACTTC
many | TRBJ2-7 | TRBD1 | TRBV4-3 | CASSHGQGTPYEQYF | TGCGCCAGCAGCCATGGACAGGGAACGCCCTACGAGCAGTACTTC
many | TRBJ1-1 | - | TRBV11-2 | CASSFRQRRLNTEAFF | TGTGCCAGCAGCTTCCGACAGCGTAGATTGAACACTGAAGCTTTCTTT
many | TRBJ1-5 | TRBD1 | TRBV19 | CASSQGASNQPQHF | TGTGCCAGTAGCCAGGGGGCGAGCAATCAGCCCCAGCATTTT
many | TRBJ2-4 | - | TRBV3-1 | CASSHRVRNIQYF | TGTGCCAGCAGCCACCGCGTTCGGAACATTCAGTACTTC
many | TRBJ2-5 | - | TRBV20-1 | CSAGGLARGIETQYF | TGCAGTGCTGGGGGGCTAGCCCGAGGGATAGAGACCCAGTACTTC
- | TRBJ2-7 | TRBD1 | TRBV5-1 | CASSLSGQGYYEQYF | TGCGCCAGCAGCTTGTCGGGACAGGGCTACTACGAGCAGTACTTC
many | TRBJ1-5 | - | TRBV12-3/TRBV12-4 | CASSLGLSANQPQHF | TGTGCCAGCAGTTTGGGTCTGTCAGCTAATCAGCCCCAGCATTTT
many | TRBJ1-2 | - | TRBV5-1 | CASSSDIYGYTF | TGCGCCAGCAGCTCGGACATCTATGGCTACACCTTC
many | TRBJ2-2 | - | TRBV24-1 | CATSDIGTGELFF | TGTGCCACCAGTGACATTGGTACCGGGGAGCTGTTTTTT
- | TRBJ2-2 | - | TRBV4-1 | CASSQRAENTGELFF | TGCGCCAGCAGCCAGAGGGCGGAGAACACCGGGGAGCTGTTTTTT
many | TRBJ2-7 | - | TRBV28 | CASSPRGEQYF | TGTGCCAGCAGCCCACGGGGGGAGCAGTACTTC